Listed below are T cell receptor beta chains from one sample, sequenced in a study of T-cell reconstitution after alpha-beta-depleted transplantation in children. TCRdb passed the PCR reads through MiXCR, listing each CDR3 protein once. The sample carries about 440,000 distinct CDR3 sequences, around 46% recorded once. The sequences come from PBMCs, collected before TCRalphabeta/CD19-depleted stem cell transplant. The source is a girl aged 2-10 years with aplastic anemia, due to receive a stem cell transplant. CDR3s include the opening cysteine and the closing phenylalanine or tryptophan. The D gene is left open where the match is weak. Not all rows give a size; the values are once, few, many and, for expanded clones, a class.

J gene: TRBJ2-5; clone size: NA; D gene: NA; V gene: TRBV11-2; CDR3 length: 14; CDR3 DNA: TGTGCCAGCAGCTCAACCAGGGATGGGAAGACCCAGTACTTC; CDR3 protein: CASSSTRDGKTQYF
J gene: TRBJ2-3; clone size: NA; D gene: TRBD2; V gene: TRBV20-1; CDR3 length: 14; CDR3 DNA: TGCAGTGTTACGACTAGCGGGGAACTTAATACGCAGTATTTT; CDR3 protein: CSVTTSGELNTQYF
J gene: TRBJ2-7; clone size: NA; D gene: NA; V gene: TRBV5-1; CDR3 length: 15; CDR3 DNA: TGCGCCAGCAGCTTGGATCTGGGGGCCGTCTACGAGCAGTACTTC; CDR3 protein: CASSLDLGAVYEQYF
J gene: TRBJ1-5; clone size: few; D gene: NA; V gene: TRBV5-1; CDR3 length: 16; CDR3 DNA: TGCGCCAGCAGCTTGTCGGGGAGCGAGAGCAATCAGCCCCAGCATTTT; CDR3 protein: CASSLSGSESNQPQHF
J gene: TRBJ2-1; clone size: NA; D gene: TRBD2; V gene: TRBV4-1; CDR3 length: 15; CDR3 DNA: TGCGCCAGCAGCTCCGGGGCGGGAGTGGCGGATGAGCAGTTCTTC; CDR3 protein: CASSSGAGVADEQFF
J gene: TRBJ2-3; clone size: NA; D gene: TRBD1; V gene: TRBV20-1; CDR3 length: 13; CDR3 DNA: TGCAGTGCTTCGACAGGGACCACAGATACGCAGTATTTT; CDR3 protein: CSASTGTTDTQYF
J gene: TRBJ2-2; clone size: many; D gene: NA; V gene: TRBV4-3; CDR3 length: 16; CDR3 DNA: TGCGCCAGCAGCCAAGATGGGCAGGGAAGCCCCGGGGAGCTGTTTTTT; CDR3 protein: CASSQDGQGSPGELFF
J gene: TRBJ2-5; clone size: NA; D gene: NA; V gene: TRBV7-8; CDR3 length: 14; CDR3 DNA: TGTGCCAGCAGCCTGCTGAACAGGGAAGAGACCCAGTACTTC; CDR3 protein: CASSLLNREETQYF
J gene: TRBJ2-7; clone size: NA; D gene: NA; V gene: TRBV18; CDR3 length: 16; CDR3 DNA: TGTGCCAGCTCACCTGTAGGGGGAGATGGGAGCCACGAGCAGTACTTC; CDR3 protein: CASSPVGGDGSHEQYF
J gene: TRBJ2-3; clone size: NA; D gene: NA; V gene: TRBV5-1; CDR3 length: 14; CDR3 DNA: TGCGCCAGCAGCTTGGAGGGCAGAGCAGATACGCAGTATTTT; CDR3 protein: CASSLEGRADTQYF
J gene: TRBJ2-5; clone size: few; D gene: NA; V gene: TRBV3-1; CDR3 length: 16; CDR3 DNA: TGTGCCAGCAGCCAAGATCGGATCAGGGCACAAGAGACCCAGTACTTC; CDR3 protein: CASSQDRIRAQETQYF
J gene: TRBJ2-1; clone size: few; D gene: NA; V gene: TRBV30; CDR3 length: 16; CDR3 DNA: TGTGCCTGGATTCCCGGGACCAAGAGCTCCTACAATGAGCAGTTCTTC; CDR3 protein: CAWIPGTKSSYNEQFF
J gene: TRBJ1-3; clone size: NA; D gene: NA; V gene: TRBV14; CDR3 length: 13; CDR3 DNA: TGTGCCAGCAGCGCAGGCTTTGGAAACACCATATATTTT; CDR3 protein: CASSAGFGNTIYF
J gene: TRBJ2-5; clone size: NA; D gene: NA; V gene: TRBV10-3; CDR3 length: 12; CDR3 DNA: TGTGCCATCAGTGAGAACGTGGAGACCCAGTACTTC; CDR3 protein: CAISENVETQYF
J gene: TRBJ2-3; clone size: many; D gene: TRBD2; V gene: TRBV4-2; CDR3 length: 16; CDR3 DNA: TGTGCCAGCAGCCAGAAGCCCATGAGCGGGGGGGATACGCAGTATTTT; CDR3 protein: CASSQKPMSGGDTQYF
J gene: TRBJ1-1; clone size: few; D gene: TRBD1; V gene: TRBV4-2; CDR3 length: 16; CDR3 DNA: TGTGCCAGCAGCCAAGATTGGGACAGTCGGAACACTGAAGCTTTCTTT; CDR3 protein: CASSQDWDSRNTEAFF
J gene: TRBJ1-3; clone size: NA; D gene: NA; V gene: TRBV12-3/TRBV12-4; CDR3 length: 15; CDR3 DNA: TGTGCCAGCAGTCCGAGGGCGAGGGTGGGAAACACCATATATTTT; CDR3 protein: CASSPRARVGNTIYF
J gene: TRBJ2-3; clone size: NA; D gene: TRBD2; V gene: TRBV20-1; CDR3 length: 17; CDR3 DNA: TGCAGTGCTAGAGATCGGGGTAGCGGGAGGTTCACAGATACGCAGTATTTT; CDR3 protein: CSARDRGSGRFTDTQYF
J gene: TRBJ2-5; clone size: NA; D gene: NA; V gene: TRBV10-3; CDR3 length: 13; CDR3 DNA: TGTGCCATCAGTCGTAAGCGTGGAGAGACCCAGTACTTC; CDR3 protein: CAISRKRGETQYF
J gene: TRBJ2-7; clone size: few; D gene: NA; V gene: TRBV5-1; CDR3 length: 16; CDR3 DNA: TGCGCCAGCAGCTTGGCAGTTACGTCCAGCTCCTACGAGCAGTACTTC; CDR3 protein: CASSLAVTSSSYEQYF
J gene: TRBJ1-1; clone size: few; D gene: NA; V gene: TRBV7-9; CDR3 length: 12; CDR3 DNA: TGTGCCAGCAGCTTCCAGAACACTGAAGCTTTCTTT; CDR3 protein: CASSFQNTEAFF